One and the same sample provided the 21 T cell receptor beta chains below, sequenced in a study of shared clonotypes between healthy human individuals. Assay used: immunoSEQ multiplex PCR; TCRdb lists only in-frame clones, some missing. This table holds fewer than 500,000 clones, over 60% found once. The source material was PBMCs. The receptors were gathered from a woman between 40 and 50 years old in good health. Some clones in this sample may be carry-over from other donors' samples.

Comment on this clone: This same CDR3 is encoded by further DNA sequences in the sample. The chain combines TRBV30 with TRBJ2-3; the D is unclear. The ends were cut back, 5 bases at V and 5 bases at J, with 11 bases in the middle. The germline V gene has CDR1 GTSNPN and CDR2 SVGIG (reference sequence). CDR3 length: 12 residues. This chain's CDR3 is CAWSPPGDTQYF. In DNA form, the CDR3 reads TGTGCCTGGTCACCCCCGGGAGATACGCAGTATTTT. The entire variable domain, with the rest obtained from reference TRBV30 and TRBJ2-3, is as follows: SQTIHQWPATLVQPVGSPLSLECTVEGTSNPNLYWYRQAAGRGLQLLFYSVGIGQISSEVPQNLSASRPQDRQFILSSKKLLLSDSGFYLCAWSPPGDTQYFGPGTRLTVL.

This chain joins TRBV19 and TRBJ1-5; D is perhaps TRBD1 (5 bases). Germline loops: CDR1 LNHDA, CDR2 SQIVND (reference sequence). Trimming pared 5 bases from V and 6 bases from J, leaving 11 bases between. The CDR3 has 13 amino acids. CDR3 nucleotide sequence: TGTGCCAGTAGTCAACAGGTCGGTCAGCCCCAGCATTTT. This translates into CASSQQVGQPQHF.

The chain links TRBV11-2 to TRBJ2-1; D unclear. The CDR3 loop spans 17 amino acids. Germline V CDR1 and CDR2: SGHAT, FQNNGV. V was clipped by 2 bases and J by 0 bases, with 14 bases between them. The CDR3 DNA is TGTGCCAGCAGCTTACTAGGGTTACGGAGCTCCTACAATGAGCAGTTCTTC. Translation: CASSLLGLRSSYNEQFF.

The chain combines TRBV5-6 with TRBJ1-1; D uncertain. This CDR3 has 14 amino acids. Trimming took off 2 bases at V and 0 bases at J, with 8 bases between the two ends. Germline CDR1 and CDR2: SGHDT and YYEEEE. The CDR3 loop is CASSFGLMNTEAFF. In DNA, the CDR3 is TGTGCCAGCAGCTTCGGGTTGATGAACACTGAAGCTTTCTTT.

J is TRBJ1-2 and V is TRBV7-9, with D possibly TRBD1 on 5 matching bases. V was trimmed by 5 bases and J by 5 bases, leaving 12 bases between them. CDR3 size: 13 residues. Germline V lookup: CDR1 SEHNR, CDR2 FQNEAQ (reference sequence). The CDR3: CASSLGAGYGYTF. CDR3 nucleotide sequence: TGTGCCAGCAGCCTCGGGGCTGGGTATGGCTACACCTTC.

The chain carries TRBV19 and TRBJ2-2, with a possible D match to TRBD1 (6 bases). Germline loops: CDR1 LNHDA, CDR2 SQIVND (reference sequence). V shed 4 bases and J shed 4 bases, with 10 bases lying between them. The CDR3 spans 14 residues. The CDR3 coding sequence is TGTGCCAGTAGTACCGGGACACCCACCGGGGAGCTGTTTTTT. The encoded protein is CASSTGTPTGELFF.

CDR3 in amino acids: CASSATGPGEQFF. The CDR3, as DNA: TGTGCCAGTAGTGCGACAGGTCCGGGGGAGCAGTTCTTC. The gene calls are TRBV19 and TRBJ2-1, with a tentative D call TRBD1 (6 bases). This CDR3 is built from 13 residues. V lost 5 bases and J 10 bases, leaving 15 bases between the germline ends. Germline V gene lookup returns CDR1 LNHDA and CDR2 SQIVND (reference sequence).

In this sample, this clone turned up a few times. This chain connects TRBV7-9 to TRBJ2-7, with 14 bases lining up with TRBD2. The CDR3 totals 14 residues. From germline, CDR1 is SEHNR and CDR2 FQNEAQ (reference sequence). Germline trimming cut 5 bases from V and 6 bases from J; bases unmatched to any gene: 3. CDR3 in amino acids: CASSPGLAGAEQYF. In nucleotides, the CDR3 is TGTGCCAGCAGCCCGGGACTAGCGGGAGCCGAGCAGTACTTC.

Turning to this clone: This sequence may be a read error, since a much larger clone differs from it by one base. Distinct nucleotide sequences in the sample also encode this CDR3. This chain links TRBV6-6 with TRBJ2-2; 14 nucleotides match TRBD2. Germline CDR1 MNHNY, CDR2 SVGAGI (reference sequence). There are 15 residues in the CDR3. The CDR3 sequence: CASSGLAGGTGELFF. For the CDR3, the DNA is TGTGCTAGCAGTGGACTAGCGGGAGGTACCGGGGAGCTGTTTTTT.

V and J are TRBV10-2 and TRBJ2-1; 12 bases line up with TRBD2. CDR3 length: 14 amino acids. Germline CDR1 is WSHSY and CDR2 is SAAADI. J gave up 9 bases and V 10 bases, and 10 bases lay outside the gene matches. CDR3 coding DNA: TGCGCCACCACGCTAGCGGGAGGGCCTAGTGAGCAGTTCTTC. Its protein is CATTLAGGPSEQFF.

The gene calls are TRBV21-1 and TRBJ2-7. TRBV21-1 is given as a pseudogene. CDR3 length: 16 amino acids. CDR3 loop: CASSKGLKLAYYEQYF. The CDR3 DNA reads TGTGCCAGCAGCAAAGGGTTGAAACTGGCCTACTACGAGCAGTACTTC.

This chain links TRBV5-1 with TRBJ2-3; 13 positions agree with TRBD2. The V gene's germline CDR1 is SGHRS and CDR2 YFSETQ. The CDR3 has 16 residues. Unmatched junction bases numbered 2, after V lost 0 bases and J lost 4 bases. CDR3 residues: CASSLAGLAGADTQYF. CDR3 sequence (DNA): TGCGCCAGCAGCTTGGCCGGACTAGCGGGAGCAGATACGCAGTATTTT.

The CDR3 is CASSEDRQETQYF. For the CDR3, the DNA is TGTGCCAGCAGTGAAGACCGTCAAGAGACCCAGTACTTC. The chain is built from TRBV2 and TRBJ2-5; no definite D call. V was clipped by 1 base and J by 2 bases, with 5 bases between them. This CDR3 contains 13 residues. CDR1 and CDR2 from the germline V gene are SNHLY and FYNNEI. Full variable domain (missing parts from reference TRBV2 and TRBJ2-5): EPEVTQTPSHQVTQMGQEVILRCVPISNHLYFYWYRQILGQKVEFLVSFYNNEISEKSEIFDDQFSVERPDGSNFTLKIRSTKLEDSAMYFCASSEDRQETQYFGPGTRLLVL.

CDR3 in amino acids: CASSPFGGRNTGELFF. In DNA form, the CDR3 reads TGTGCCAGCAGCCCATTTGGCGGGAGGAACACCGGGGAGCTGTTTTTT. This sequence joins TRBV7-3 and TRBJ2-2, with 7 bases aligning to TRBD2. The CDR3 covers 16 residues. The trim removed 5 bases at V and 1 base at J, leaving 7 bases unmatched. CDR1 and CDR2 (germline): SGHTA, FQGTGA.

This clone was recorded a few times. The chain's CDR3 is CASSLDRGEQYF. In DNA, the CDR3 is TGCGCCAGCAGCTTAGACAGGGGCGAGCAGTACTTC. V is TRBV5-1 and J is TRBJ2-7, with 8 bases that match TRBD1. Per germline, CDR1 SGHRS and CDR2 YFSETQ. CDR3 length equals 12 residues. J was trimmed by 6 bases and V by 2 bases; bases with no gene match: 1. Filled out from reference TRBV5-1 and TRBJ2-7, the complete variable domain reads KAGVTQTPRYLIKTRGQQVTLSCSPISGHRSVSWYQQTPGQGLQFLFEYFSETQRNKGNFPGRFSGRQFSNSRSEMNVSTLELGDSALYLCASSLDRGEQYFGPGTRLTVT.

The CDR3, as DNA: TGCGCCAGCAGCTTGACAGATAACGAGCAGTACTTC. This sequence encodes CASSLTDNEQYF. This chain joins TRBV5-1 and TRBJ2-7; no clear D. The germline V gene encodes CDR1 SGHRS and CDR2 YFSETQ. The CDR3 sequence is 12 residues long. V gave up 1 base and J gave up 5 bases, with 7 bases separating them.

This clone appeared once. The chain recombines TRBV10-3 with TRBJ2-3, with TRBD2 as a possible D gene (5 bases). Germline CDR1 and CDR2: ENHRY and SYGVKD. V shed 6 bases and J shed 2 bases, with 18 bases lying between them. The CDR3 spans 16 residues. CDR3 coding DNA: TGTGCCATCAGCCCCGAGGGCGGGCCGCACACAGATACGCAGTATTTT. Encoded protein: CAISPEGGPHTDTQYF.

Turning to this clone: One end of the junction varies from germline; a read error may be responsible. The chain combines TRBV28 with TRBJ2-7; 10 bases align to TRBD1. This CDR3 is 14 amino acids long. The germline V gene encodes CDR1 MDHEN and CDR2 SYDVKM. Here the CDR3 reads CASSLFGTGELANF. CDR3 nucleotides: TGTGCCAGCAGTTTATTCGGGACAGGGGAACTTGCCAACTTC.

On this clone itself: It is likely a read error: a sequence one base away is far more abundant. This chain connects TRBV9 to TRBJ1-2, with TRBD1 matching over 9 bases. The CDR3 has 15 amino acids. Germline V lookup: CDR1 SGDLS, CDR2 YYNGEE. The CDR3 coding sequence is TGTGCCAGCAGCGCCGGGACAGGGCGGTCCTATGGCTACGCCTTC. Translation gives CASSAGTGRSYGYAF.

The chain has TRBV7-9 and TRBJ2-7, with 7 positions matching TRBD2. The germline gives CDR1 SEHNR, CDR2 FQNEAQ (reference sequence). This CDR3 comprises 16 residues. V dropped 3 bases and J dropped 0; count of bases not matched to a gene: 8. CDR3 amino acids: CASSFELAKSSYEQYF. CDR3 in DNA: TGTGCCAGCAGCTTCGAACTAGCGAAGAGCTCCTACGAGCAGTACTTC. Supplemented by reference TRBV7-9 and TRBJ2-7, the full variable domain reads DTGVSQNPRHKITKRGQNVTFRCDPISEHNRLYWYRQTLGQGPEFLTYFQNEAQLEKSRLLSDRFSAERPKGSFSTLEIQRTEQGDSAMYLCASSFELAKSSYEQYFGPGTRLTVT.

This rearrangement joins TRBV4-1 to TRBJ1-3; D perhaps matches TRBD1 (6 bases). The V gene's germline CDR1 is MGHRA and CDR2 YSYEKL. V lost 0 bases and J lost 4, with 10 bases in between. The CDR3 loop spans 15 amino acids. The CDR3 DNA sequence: TGCGCCAGCAGCCAAGACCGGGGGCGAGGAAACACCATATATTTT. Encoded protein: CASSQDRGRGNTIYF.